This entry features one TCR beta chain sequence. Its antigen is still unknown. This record belongs to a study of cytomegalovirus exposure and HLA in healthy donors. Findings and caveats of the study: Sequencing depth roughly uniform across donors was assumed in presence/absence analyses.

With 60 Vbeta and 13 Jbeta primers, the PCR was carried out. Clones were read by immunoSEQ multiplex PCR, and TCRdb kept only the in-frame ones, dropping some. The sample shows under 200,000 clones, around 75% of them seen only once. The V gene end was trimmed by 7 bases and the J gene end by 6 bases; junction bases not matched to a gene: 10. Germline CDR1 and CDR2: SNHLY and FYNNEI. CDR3 size: 15 residues. The sequencing sample was made of PBMCs. V gene TRBV2 combines with J gene TRBJ2-3; 10 nucleotides align to TRBD1. The receptor's source is a woman in her forties in good health and CMV-seropositive. CDR3 nucleotide sequence: TGTGCCAGCAAGACCGGGACAGGGGACCTGGATACGCAGTATTTT. Translation: CASKTGTGDLDTQYF. The full variable domain, rest sourced from reference TRBV2 and TRBJ2-3, is EPEVTQTPSHQVTQMGQEVILRCVPISNHLYFYWYRQILGQKVEFLVSFYNNEISEKSEIFDDQFSVERPDGSNFTLKIRSTKLEDSAMYFCASKTGTGDLDTQYFGPGTRLTVL.